These 2 T cell receptor beta chains originate from one sample sequenced in a study of T cells after yellow fever vaccination. TCRdb passed the 5' RACE reads through MiXCR, listing each CDR3 protein once. In the table there are under 350,000 distinct CDR3 sequences, 4.1% of which are singletons. Sequencing was performed on PBMCs, taken 5 days after the yellow fever booster vaccination. These receptors came from a man aged 18 to 29 who received the YFV17D yellow fever vaccine.

This clonotype has just a few counts. This sequence joins TRBV6-1 and TRBJ1-1; 7 bases match TRBD1. Germline V gene lookup returns CDR1 MNHNS and CDR2 SASEGT. The CDR3 spans 14 residues. The junction had 7 bases not matched to a gene; V was cut back by 5 bases and J by 4 bases. CDR3 sequence (DNA): TGTGCCAGCAGTCAAAGGGGGCCGGGCACTGAAGCTTTCTTT. Translating it yields CASSQRGPGTEAFF.

The sample holds many counts of this clonotype. This rearrangement joins TRBV7-2 to TRBJ2-3; no definite D call. This CDR3 comprises 13 residues. Trimming shortened V by 4 bases and J by 6 bases, and 11 bases separated the two germline ends. Germline V CDR1 and CDR2: SGHTA, FQGNSA. The CDR3 loop reads CASSSRVADTQYF. Written as DNA, the CDR3 is TGTGCCAGCAGCTCCCGGGTGGCGGATACGCAGTATTTT. The full variable domain, completed using reference TRBV7-2 and TRBJ2-3, is GAGVSQSPSNKVTEKGKDVELRCDPISGHTALYWYRQSLGQGLEFLIYFQGNSAPDKSGLPSDRFSAERTGGSVSTLTIQRTQQEDSAVYLCASSSRVADTQYFGPGTRLTVL.